This is a list of T cell receptor beta chains from one sample in a study of T cell responses to AZD1222 COVID-19 vaccine. The method was immunoSEQ multiplex PCR; TCRdb's version includes in-frame clones alone and lacks a portion of them. The profile shows 55,000 to 70,000 clones, around 83% of them singletons. The source was peripheral blood, collected on day 0 of AZD1222 vaccination. The receptor set was obtained from an adult in good health. The CDR3 runs from the conserved cysteine through the conserved F or W. A D gene is named only where the DNA matches it firmly. Rows give clone size only sometimes, using once, few, many, or a class for an expanded clone.

abundance: NA
v_gene: TRBV19
j_gene: TRBJ2-2
d_gene: NA
CDR3nt: TGTGCCAGTAGGACGGGGGTGGTATTCCCCGGGGAGCTGTTTTTT
CDR3aa: CASRTGVVFPGELFF

abundance: NA
v_gene: TRBV25-1
j_gene: TRBJ2-1
d_gene: TRBD2
CDR3nt: TGTGCCAGCAGTGAACCCCCGACTAGCGGGGGGGGAACCAATGAGCAGTTCTTC
CDR3aa: CASSEPPTSGGGTNEQFF

abundance: NA
v_gene: TRBV29-1
j_gene: TRBJ1-1
d_gene: NA
CDR3nt: TGCAGCGCGGACTTTCGGCTGGTCCTGAACACTGAAGCTTTCTTT
CDR3aa: CSADFRLVLNTEAFF

abundance: NA
v_gene: TRBV12-5
j_gene: TRBJ2-7
d_gene: TRBD2
CDR3nt: TGTGCTAGTGGTTTGGTTCCCGGGGGGGCCCTGTACGAGCAGTACTTC
CDR3aa: CASGLVPGGALYEQYF

abundance: NA
v_gene: TRBV18
j_gene: TRBJ2-7
d_gene: TRBD2
CDR3nt: TGTGCCAGCTCACGAAACCCACGAGGGACTAGCGGGGGTTACGAGCAGTACTTC
CDR3aa: CASSRNPRGTSGGYEQYF

abundance: few
v_gene: TRBV5-1
j_gene: TRBJ2-5
d_gene: NA
CDR3nt: TGCGCCAGCAGCTCCCCCGGACGAGTGGAGACCCAGTACTTC
CDR3aa: CASSSPGRVETQYF

abundance: NA
v_gene: TRBV14
j_gene: TRBJ2-2
d_gene: NA
CDR3nt: TGTGCCAGCAGCCGACAAGGGGCAGGGCTGAACACCGGGGAGCTGTTTTTT
CDR3aa: CASSRQGAGLNTGELFF

abundance: NA
v_gene: TRBV2
j_gene: TRBJ2-1
d_gene: NA
CDR3nt: TGTGCCAGCAGAGAAGAATGGAGCAAAAATGAGCAGTTCTTC
CDR3aa: CASREEWSKNEQFF

abundance: NA
v_gene: TRBV3-1/TRBV3-2
j_gene: TRBJ1-5
d_gene: NA
CDR3nt: TGTGCCAGCGCGAGCTTGGGGGATCAGCCCCAGCATTTT
CDR3aa: CASASLGDQPQHF

abundance: NA
v_gene: TRBV11-3
j_gene: TRBJ2-1
d_gene: TRBD2
CDR3nt: TGTGCCAGCAGCCCAACCCCAGCGGGGGGCCAGCAGTTCTTC
CDR3aa: CASSPTPAGGQQFF

abundance: few
v_gene: TRBV2
j_gene: TRBJ1-2
d_gene: NA
CDR3nt: TGTGCCAGCAGTGAAACTAGGGCGGAAGGCTACACCTTC
CDR3aa: CASSETRAEGYTF

abundance: NA
v_gene: TRBV7-9
j_gene: TRBJ1-3
d_gene: NA
CDR3nt: TGTGCCAGCAGCAAGGGTTCGGGAAACACCATATATTTT
CDR3aa: CASSKGSGNTIYF

abundance: few
v_gene: TRBV29-1
j_gene: TRBJ2-7
d_gene: TRBD1
CDR3nt: TGCAGCGTTGAGGGACAGGGAGGCTACGAGCAGTACTTC
CDR3aa: CSVEGQGGYEQYF

abundance: NA
v_gene: TRBV18
j_gene: TRBJ2-7
d_gene: TRBD1
CDR3nt: TGTGCCAGCTCACCATTAGGGACAGGCTCCTCCTACGAGCAGTACTTC
CDR3aa: CASSPLGTGSSYEQYF

abundance: NA
v_gene: TRBV15
j_gene: TRBJ2-3
d_gene: TRBD2
CDR3nt: TGTGCCACCAGCAGAGATAGCGGGGGGGCAGATACGCAGTATTTT
CDR3aa: CATSRDSGGADTQYF

abundance: NA
v_gene: TRBV5-8
j_gene: TRBJ1-2
d_gene: NA
CDR3nt: TGTGCCAGCACCCTGACCAATTCGGGCTATGGCTACACCTTC
CDR3aa: CASTLTNSGYGYTF

abundance: few
v_gene: TRBV2
j_gene: TRBJ2-7
d_gene: NA
CDR3nt: TGTGCCAGCAGTGAAGAGGGTGACGAGCAGTACTTC
CDR3aa: CASSEEGDEQYF

abundance: NA
v_gene: TRBV5-1
j_gene: TRBJ1-2
d_gene: NA
CDR3nt: TGCGCCAGCAGCTTGGGGCAGCCTCCTAACTATGGCTACACCTTC
CDR3aa: CASSLGQPPNYGYTF

abundance: once
v_gene: TRBV6-2/TRBV6-3
j_gene: TRBJ2-1
d_gene: TRBD2
CDR3nt: TGTGCCAGCAGTAGAACGGGGGGGCCAGTGAATGAGCAGTTCTTC
CDR3aa: CASSRTGGPVNEQFF

abundance: NA
v_gene: TRBV5-1
j_gene: TRBJ1-6
d_gene: NA
CDR3nt: TGCGCCAGCAGCTTGGGGCCAGTTAATTCACCCCTCCACTTT
CDR3aa: CASSLGPVNSPLHF

abundance: NA
v_gene: TRBV4-1
j_gene: TRBJ2-1
d_gene: TRBD1
CDR3nt: TGCGCCAGCAGCCAGGCCGGGACAGGGAGATTCGGTGAGCAGTTCTTC
CDR3aa: CASSQAGTGRFGEQFF

abundance: NA
v_gene: TRBV6-6
j_gene: TRBJ2-3
d_gene: TRBD1
CDR3nt: TGTGCCAGCAGCCAGGACAGGGGGCGGGGAACAGATACGCAGTATTTT
CDR3aa: CASSQDRGRGTDTQYF

abundance: NA
v_gene: TRBV18
j_gene: TRBJ1-1
d_gene: NA
CDR3nt: TGTGCCAGCTCAGACGTGAGAGGGACTGAAGCTTTCTTT
CDR3aa: CASSDVRGTEAFF

abundance: once
v_gene: TRBV6-5
j_gene: TRBJ1-1
d_gene: NA
CDR3nt: TGTGCCAGCTGCCGTACAGCGAACACTGAAGCTTTCTTT
CDR3aa: CASCRTANTEAFF

abundance: NA
v_gene: TRBV7-9
j_gene: TRBJ2-1
d_gene: NA
CDR3nt: TGTGCCAGCAGCTTAGCGGGGGGTTACAATGAGCAGTTCTTC
CDR3aa: CASSLAGGYNEQFF

abundance: few
v_gene: TRBV11-2
j_gene: TRBJ1-4
d_gene: TRBD1
CDR3nt: TGTGCCAGCAGTTTAGGTTTGGGTTTGGGACAGAGTAATGAAAAACTGTTTTTT
CDR3aa: CASSLGLGLGQSNEKLFF

abundance: NA
v_gene: TRBV6-5
j_gene: TRBJ2-7
d_gene: TRBD2
CDR3nt: TGTGCCAGCAGTTATTCGGCTAGCGGGAGTTACGAGCAGTACTTC
CDR3aa: CASSYSASGSYEQYF

abundance: few
v_gene: TRBV5-1
j_gene: TRBJ1-3
d_gene: NA
CDR3nt: TGCGCCAGCAGCTCGGGACGCCTGTCTGGAAACACCATATATTTT
CDR3aa: CASSSGRLSGNTIYF

abundance: NA
v_gene: TRBV19
j_gene: TRBJ2-3
d_gene: NA
CDR3nt: TGTGCCAGTAGTACCCCACCAGATACGCAGTATTTT
CDR3aa: CASSTPPDTQYF

abundance: NA
v_gene: TRBV18
j_gene: TRBJ2-3
d_gene: TRBD2
CDR3nt: TGTGCCAGCTCACCTCTAGCGGGGGGTTCCACTAGCACAGATACGCAGTATTTT
CDR3aa: CASSPLAGGSTSTDTQYF

abundance: NA
v_gene: TRBV27
j_gene: TRBJ1-5
d_gene: NA
CDR3nt: TGTGCCAGCAGTCCCGGGGCAGACAATCAGCCCCAGCATTTT
CDR3aa: CASSPGADNQPQHF

abundance: NA
v_gene: TRBV5-6
j_gene: TRBJ1-6
d_gene: NA
CDR3nt: TGTGCCAGCACCTTCAGGGGTTTCGATTCACCCCTCCACTTT
CDR3aa: CASTFRGFDSPLHF

abundance: NA
v_gene: TRBV4-2
j_gene: TRBJ2-3
d_gene: NA
CDR3nt: TGTGCCAGCAGCCAAGATTTGGGCACAGATACGCAGTATTTT
CDR3aa: CASSQDLGTDTQYF

abundance: NA
v_gene: TRBV19
j_gene: TRBJ1-2
d_gene: TRBD1
CDR3nt: TGTGCCAGTAGTCGACGGACAGGGGATAACTATGGCTACACCTTC
CDR3aa: CASSRRTGDNYGYTF

abundance: NA
v_gene: TRBV5-8
j_gene: TRBJ2-3
d_gene: NA
CDR3nt: TGTGCCAGCAGCTTCCAGCGGGGCACAGATACGCAGTATTTT
CDR3aa: CASSFQRGTDTQYF

abundance: NA
v_gene: TRBV7-3
j_gene: TRBJ2-3
d_gene: NA
CDR3nt: TGTGCCAGCAGCCCGCTGGGGCCTAGCACAGATACGCAGTATTTT
CDR3aa: CASSPLGPSTDTQYF

abundance: NA
v_gene: TRBV5-8
j_gene: TRBJ1-2
d_gene: NA
CDR3nt: TGTGCCAGCAGCTTTCAGGGAATAGTCTTTGGCTACACCTTC
CDR3aa: CASSFQGIVFGYTF

abundance: once
v_gene: TRBV5-1
j_gene: TRBJ2-5
d_gene: TRBD1
CDR3nt: TGCGCCAGCGAGACAGGGGCTCAAGAGACCCAGTACTTC
CDR3aa: CASETGAQETQYF

abundance: once
v_gene: TRBV27
j_gene: TRBJ2-1
d_gene: NA
CDR3nt: TGTGCCAGCAGTTTATTCTGGGCCCCCTACAATGAGCAGTTCTTC
CDR3aa: CASSLFWAPYNEQFF

abundance: NA
v_gene: TRBV7-9
j_gene: TRBJ2-7
d_gene: TRBD2
CDR3nt: TGTGCCAGCAGCTTCTCGGGGGGGCCCGCCCACGAGCAGTACTTC
CDR3aa: CASSFSGGPAHEQYF

abundance: NA
v_gene: TRBV25-1
j_gene: TRBJ2-1
d_gene: TRBD2
CDR3nt: TGTGCCAGCACCCCTGCCTGGGGAGGGTCCTACAATGAGCAGTTCTTC
CDR3aa: CASTPAWGGSYNEQFF

abundance: NA
v_gene: TRBV4-2
j_gene: TRBJ1-2
d_gene: NA
CDR3nt: TGTGCCAGCAGCCAACCGGGGACAATCAGTGGAGGCTACACCTTC
CDR3aa: CASSQPGTISGGYTF